This passage covers 31 T cell receptor beta chains from one sample sequenced in a study of beta chain features in type 1 diabetes. Reverse transcribing all isolated RNA meant expressed TCRB transcripts were sequenced. Sequencing used immunoSEQ multiplex PCR; TCRdb keeps in-frame clones, though not all of them. Of 680,000 or so clones in the sample, roughly a sixth are singletons; the top ten hold about 0.086%. Sequenced: naive CD4+ T cells from blood. Source of these receptors: a man between 18 and 35 years old in good health.

V usage is TRBV5-1 and J usage is TRBJ2-6, with 10 bases identical to TRBD1. Germline V gene data show CDR1 as SGHRS and CDR2 as YFSETQ. The CDR3 covers 18 residues. The trim removed 5 bases at V and 1 base at J, leaving 9 bases unmatched. The CDR3 bases are TGCGCCAGCAGGGGAAGAGGACAGGGGGATTCTGGGGCCAACGTCCTGACTTTC. This translates into CASRGRGQGDSGANVLTF.

The chain couples TRBV5-4 to TRBJ2-1; 11 nucleotides match TRBD2. Germline CDR1 SGHNT, CDR2 YYREEE (reference sequence). The junction had 0 bases not matched to a gene; V was cut back by 0 bases and J by 4 bases. The CDR3 contains 15 residues. The CDR3 nucleotides read TGTGCCAGCAGCTTGGGACTAGCGGGATACAATGAGCAGTTCTTC. As protein: CASSLGLAGYNEQFF.

The chain carries TRBV25-1 and TRBJ2-7; no definite D call. V lost 6 bases and J 2 bases, leaving 8 bases between the germline ends. Germline CDR1 reads MGHDK; CDR2 reads SYGVNS. This CDR3 spans 12 amino acids. The CDR3 sequence: CASRFSPYEQYF. CDR3 DNA sequence: TGTGCCAGCAGGTTTTCTCCCTACGAGCAGTACTTC.

V gene TRBV2 combines with J gene TRBJ1-1; 7 bases fit TRBD1. Germline lookup yields CDR1 SNHLY and CDR2 FYNNEI. The junction had 4 bases not matched to a gene; V was cut back by 6 bases and J by 0 bases. This CDR3 spans 14 amino acids. The CDR3 region is CASREQGLNTEAFF. CDR3 sequence (DNA): TGTGCCAGCAGGGAACAGGGGTTGAACACTGAAGCTTTCTTT.

The chain carries TRBV7-2 and TRBJ1-1; no clear D gene. Germline CDR1 is SGHTA and CDR2 is FQGNSA. This CDR3 comprises 15 residues. V shed 3 bases and J shed 1 base, with 12 bases lying between them. CDR3 coding DNA: TGTGCCAGCAGCTTGGAGCGGTACGGGAACACTGAAGCTTTCTTT. It encodes CASSLERYGNTEAFF.

This clone was found a few times. V and J are TRBV4-1 and TRBJ2-7, with 12 nucleotides matching TRBD2. The CDR3 is 14 amino acids. Germline loops: CDR1 MGHRA, CDR2 YSYEKL. The trim removed 5 bases at V and 9 bases at J, leaving 8 bases unmatched. Here the CDR3 reads CASSATGLAGLQYF. CDR3 DNA sequence: TGCGCCAGCAGCGCTACCGGACTAGCGGGGCTGCAGTACTTC.

This clone was picked up a small number of times. The V and J genes are TRBV4-2 and TRBJ1-4; D is possibly TRBD1 (5 bases). V dropped 2 bases and J dropped 7 bases, with 23 bases sitting between them. Germline assignment: CDR1 LGHNA and CDR2 YNFKEQ. The CDR3 length is 18 residues. CDR3 nucleotides: TGTGCCAGCAGCCAATCCCCGGGGGATTTGAACAGGCCTGAAAAACTGTTTTTT. Encoded protein: CASSQSPGDLNRPEKLFF.

The chain uses TRBV18 and TRBJ2-2; no definite D call. The CDR3 runs 12 residues. Between the trimmed V and J ends, which lost 3 bases and 7 bases, there was a span of 6 bases. Germline lookup yields CDR1 KGHSH and CDR2 LQKENI. CDR3 in amino acids: CASSPQDGELFF. The CDR3, as DNA: TGTGCCAGCTCACCTCAAGACGGGGAGCTGTTTTTT.

J is TRBJ1-1 and V is TRBV29-1; D remains unclear. Germline CDR1 SQVTM, CDR2 ANQGSEA. V was pared by 4 bases and J by 3 bases, with 9 bases between. The CDR3 consists of 12 residues. CDR3: CSVGALYTEAFF. The DNA for the CDR3 is TGCAGCGTTGGGGCCCTTTACACTGAAGCTTTCTTT.

V is TRBV7-2 and J is TRBJ2-1; either TRBD1 or TRBD2 may fit D (6 bases each). Germline CDR1 is SGHTA and CDR2 is FQGNSA. The CDR3 runs to 16 residues. The V gene lost 5 bases and the J gene lost 4 bases, with 18 bases spanning the gap. CDR3 nucleotides: TGTGCCAGCAGCCAAATAGGGGGGAGACGGTACAATGAGCAGTTCTTC. It codes for CASSQIGGRRYNEQFF.

The chain carries TRBV5-4 and TRBJ1-3; D unclear. The germline V and J ends were trimmed by 0 bases and 4 bases, with 8 bases remaining between them. Germline CDR1 and CDR2: SGHNT and YYREEE (reference sequence). The CDR3 contains 14 residues. Here the CDR3 reads CASSLGTSGNTIYF. CDR3 nucleotide sequence: TGTGCCAGCAGCTTGGGGACGTCGGGAAACACCATATATTTT.

This chain connects TRBV30 to TRBJ1-1; D remains ambiguous. CDR1 is GTSNPN and CDR2 is SVGIG in the germline V gene (reference sequence). V dropped 4 bases and J dropped 5 bases, with 17 bases sitting between them. The CDR3 covers 14 residues. As DNA, the CDR3 is TGTGCCTGGACCCCGGACGGGGTAAATACTGAAGCTTTCTTT. This codes for CAWTPDGVNTEAFF.

This chain joins TRBV10-3 and TRBJ1-3; no clear D. The CDR3 loop spans 15 amino acids. CDR1 and CDR2 from the germline V gene are ENHRY and SYGVKD. Trimming shortened V by 6 bases and J by 0 bases, and 12 bases separated the two germline ends. The CDR3 sequence is CAISPQTSSGNTIYF. The CDR3 DNA reads as TGTGCCATCAGCCCTCAAACTAGCTCTGGAAACACCATATATTTT.

This clone was detected a few times. The V call is TRBV14, the J call TRBJ2-7, with TRBD2 matching over 12 bases. J was trimmed by 0 bases and V by 0 bases; bases with no gene match: 12. The length of the CDR3 is 20 residues. Germline lookup yields CDR1 SGHDN and CDR2 FVKESK. The CDR3 region is CASSQERRLAGGLSSYEQYF. In DNA, the CDR3 is TGTGCCAGCAGCCAAGAGAGAAGGCTAGCGGGGGGGCTCAGCTCCTACGAGCAGTACTTC.

This clone was counted a few times. An end of the junction differs from the germline gene, which may be a read error. CDR3 region: CASSFGQATPSF. As DNA, the CDR3 is TGTGCCAGCAGCTTCGGACAGGCAACCCCCTCCTTC. The chain uses TRBV7-2 and TRBJ2-7; 7 nucleotides match TRBD1. This CDR3 has 12 amino acids. CDR1 is SGHTA, CDR2 FQGNSA, per germline.

This clone has only a few counts. V and J are TRBV18 and TRBJ2-5, with no clear D. CDR3 length: 15 amino acids. Germline V lookup: CDR1 KGHSH, CDR2 LQKENI. Trimming removed 5 bases at V and 2 bases at J, with 15 bases between. Written as DNA, the CDR3 is TGTGCCAGCTCATCCCGGGTCAAATTGCAAGAGACCCAGTACTTC. Amino acids: CASSSRVKLQETQYF.

This clone turned up a few times. The rearrangement uses TRBV19 and TRBJ1-1, with TRBD1 matching 10 bases. V was clipped by 5 bases and J by 4 bases; unmatched bases: 10. This CDR3 is 16 amino acids long. Germline CDR1 is LNHDA and CDR2 is SQIVND (reference sequence). CDR3 protein: CASSPGDRGKFTEAFF. CDR3 sequence (DNA): TGTGCCAGTAGTCCAGGGGACAGGGGTAAATTCACTGAAGCTTTCTTT.

The chain couples TRBV18 to TRBJ2-1, with 7 bases identical to TRBD2. The CDR3 extends over 15 amino acids. Germline assignment: CDR1 KGHSH and CDR2 LQKENI. V lost 6 bases and J lost 1; bases outside the gene matches: 6. This chain's CDR3 is CASSLGLSSYNEQFF. The CDR3 DNA reads as TGTGCCAGCTCGTTGGGACTAAGTTCCTACAATGAGCAGTTCTTC.

This clone has only a few counts. The rearrangement joins TRBV7-2 to TRBJ1-1, with 7 nucleotides matching TRBD1. Germline trimming cut 2 bases from V and 4 bases from J; bases unmatched to any gene: 1. CDR1 and CDR2 from the germline V gene are SGHTA and FQGNSA. This CDR3 has 13 amino acids. CDR3 residues: CASSLPGGTEAFF. CDR3 nucleotides: TGTGCCAGCAGCTTACCAGGGGGCACTGAAGCTTTCTTT.

The chain couples TRBV7-9 to TRBJ2-7, with D tentatively TRBD1 or TRBD2 (6 bases each). The V and J ends lost 4 bases and 3 bases respectively, with 19 bases between them. The length of the CDR3 is 16 residues. Germline V gene lookup returns CDR1 SEHNR and CDR2 FQNEAQ (reference sequence). For the CDR3, the DNA is TGTGCCAGCAGCTCCCCGTGGGGGGCCCCCTACTACGAGCAGTACTTC. Protein: CASSSPWGAPYYEQYF.

The chain carries TRBV10-3 and TRBJ2-2; D is possibly TRBD1 or TRBD2 (6 bases each). The CDR3 runs 15 residues. V dropped 10 bases and J dropped 0 bases, with 15 bases sitting between them. Germline CDR1 is ENHRY and CDR2 is SYGVKD. CDR3 nucleotides: TGTGCCACCGCGGTTGGGGGGCCGAACACCGGGGAGCTGTTTTTT. Residues: CATAVGGPNTGELFF.

This clone occurred a few times. The chain uses TRBV6-5 and TRBJ1-1; D unclear. Between the trimmed V and J ends, which lost 6 bases and 1 base, there was a span of 15 bases. CDR1 MNHEY and CDR2 SVGAGI come from the germline V gene. CDR3 length: 15 amino acids. CDR3 protein: CASSTLWRENTEAFF. CDR3 coding DNA: TGTGCCAGCAGCACCCTTTGGAGGGAGAACACTGAAGCTTTCTTT.

CDR3 protein: CASSERLRQGVQPQHF. CDR3 in DNA: TGTGCCAGCAGTGAAAGGTTAAGGCAGGGGGTTCAGCCCCAGCATTTT. The V and J genes are TRBV6-1 and TRBJ1-5; 7 bases map to TRBD1. The CDR3 spans 16 residues. J was trimmed by 6 bases and V by 2 bases; bases with no gene match: 10. Germline V gives CDR1 MNHNS, CDR2 SASEGT.

V and J are TRBV10-3 and TRBJ2-2; 9 positions agree with TRBD1. Germline-derived CDR1 and CDR2 are ENHRY and SYGVKD. The V segment lost 5 bases and the J segment 7 bases; nucleotides outside the gene matches: 5. The CDR3 extends over 14 amino acids. CDR3 residues: CAISRQGVSGELFF. CDR3 nucleotides: TGTGCCATCAGTCGACAGGGGGTTAGCGGGGAGCTGTTTTTT.

This clone has only a few counts. The V gene is TRBV5-1, the J gene TRBJ2-7; 9 bases line up with TRBD1. Germline CDR1 is SGHRS and CDR2 is YFSETQ. The CDR3 runs 17 residues. V lost 4 bases and J lost 5; bases outside the gene matches: 16. CDR3 coding DNA: TGCGCCAGCAGCCTATTTAGTTTGGGACAGGGAGGCCACGAGCAGTACTTC. It is translated as CASSLFSLGQGGHEQYF.

This chain connects TRBV6-7 to TRBJ2-1; no clear D gene. TRBV6-7 is given ORF status, its function remaining uncertain. There are 14 residues in the CDR3. The germline V and J ends were trimmed by 8 bases and 0 bases, with 11 bases remaining between them. The CDR3 region has the DNA TGTGCCAGCTCTCGGCCGAGCTCCTACAATGAGCAGTTCTTC. Protein product: CASSRPSSYNEQFF.

This clone was counted ten times or more. The chain joins TRBV14 to TRBJ2-2; the match to TRBD2 covers 7 bases. Germline loops: CDR1 SGHDN, CDR2 FVKESK. J gave up 10 bases and V 1 base, and 3 bases lay outside the gene matches. CDR3 length equals 13 residues. As DNA, the CDR3 is TGTGCCAGCAGCCAAGGACTAGCCGAGGAGCTGTTTTTT. It specifies CASSQGLAEELFF.

This CDR3 reads CAGVRQGHYGYTF. DNA for the CDR3: TGTGCCGGAGTAAGACAGGGGCACTATGGCTACACCTTC. The chain uses TRBV28 and TRBJ1-2; 8 bases match TRBD1. The V gene's germline CDR1 is MDHEN and CDR2 SYDVKM. The CDR3 consists of 13 residues. Trimming cost V 11 bases and J 3 bases; bases outside gene matches: 8.

The chain joins TRBV10-3 to TRBJ2-7; D unresolved. The germline V gene encodes CDR1 ENHRY and CDR2 SYGVKD. V shed 3 bases and J shed 0 bases, with 12 bases lying between them. This CDR3 is 15 amino acids long. This chain's CDR3 is CAISEQTRSSYEQYF. The CDR3, as DNA: TGTGCCATCAGTGAACAGACCAGAAGCTCCTACGAGCAGTACTTC.

The chain has TRBV18 and TRBJ2-7; D possibly matches TRBD1 or TRBD2 (6 bases each). V shed 2 bases and J shed 4 bases, with 18 bases lying between them. Germline lookup yields CDR1 KGHSH and CDR2 LQKENI. This CDR3 is built from 16 residues. The CDR3 nucleotides read TGTGCCAGCTCACCAAAGGCCTCTAAAGGGGGGTACGAGCAGTACTTC. Its translation is CASSPKASKGGYEQYF.

This chain links TRBV27 with TRBJ2-7; the D gene is possibly TRBD1 (6 bases). CDR1 MNHEY and CDR2 SMNVEV come from the germline V gene (reference sequence). The CDR3 length is 15 residues. Trimming took off 2 bases at V and 0 bases at J, with 11 bases between the two ends. This CDR3 reads CASSLLGGASYEQYF. The CDR3 DNA follows: TGTGCCAGCAGTTTACTTGGGGGCGCCTCCTACGAGCAGTACTTC.